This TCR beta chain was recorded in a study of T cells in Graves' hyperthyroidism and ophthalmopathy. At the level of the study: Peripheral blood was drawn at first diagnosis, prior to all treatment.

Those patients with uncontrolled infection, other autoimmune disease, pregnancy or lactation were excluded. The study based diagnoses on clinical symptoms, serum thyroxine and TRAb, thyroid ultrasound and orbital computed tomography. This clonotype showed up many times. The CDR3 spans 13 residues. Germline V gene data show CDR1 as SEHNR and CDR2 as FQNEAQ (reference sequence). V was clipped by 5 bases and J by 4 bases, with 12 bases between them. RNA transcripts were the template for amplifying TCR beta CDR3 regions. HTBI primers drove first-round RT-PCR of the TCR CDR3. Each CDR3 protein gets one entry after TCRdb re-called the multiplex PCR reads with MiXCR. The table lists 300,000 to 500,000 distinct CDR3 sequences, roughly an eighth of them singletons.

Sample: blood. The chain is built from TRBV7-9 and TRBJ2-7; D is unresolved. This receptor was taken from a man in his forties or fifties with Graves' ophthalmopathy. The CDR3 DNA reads TGTGCCAGCAGCCAACCCTCGGGTTACGAGCAGTACTTC. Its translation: CASSQPSGYEQYF.